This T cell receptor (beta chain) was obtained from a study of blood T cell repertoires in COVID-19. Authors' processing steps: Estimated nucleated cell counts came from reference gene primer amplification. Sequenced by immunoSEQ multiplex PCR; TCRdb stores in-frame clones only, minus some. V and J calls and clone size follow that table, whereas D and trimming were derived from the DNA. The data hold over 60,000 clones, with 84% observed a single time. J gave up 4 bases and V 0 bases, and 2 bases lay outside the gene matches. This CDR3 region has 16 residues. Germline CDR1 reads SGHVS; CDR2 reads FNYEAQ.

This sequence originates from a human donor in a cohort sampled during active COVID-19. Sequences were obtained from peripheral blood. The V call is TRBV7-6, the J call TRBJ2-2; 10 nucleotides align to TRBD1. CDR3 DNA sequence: TGTGCCAGCAGCTTAGCGGACAGGGGGAGCACCGGGGAGCTGTTTTTT. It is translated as CASSLADRGSTGELFF.